The rows below give T cell receptor beta chains drawn from one sample of a study of OX40 agonist ivuxolimab in advanced cancers. Clones were sequenced by immunoSEQ multiplex PCR, and TCRdb holds only the in-frame ones, with some missing. This table has 75,000 to 100,000 clones, approximately 87% appearing once. This specimen was CD4+ or CD8+ T cells sorted from blood, taken in a trial of the OX40 agonist ivuxolimab. The origin of the receptors is an adult with an advanced solid tumor such as melanoma, head and neck, liver or kidney cancer. The CDR3 runs from the conserved cysteine through the conserved F or W. The D gene is left open where the match is weak. The listing skips clone size in some rows; elsewhere it reads once, few, many or a size class.

d_call cdr3_length clone_size j_call v_call cdr3_nt cdr3_aa
NA 17 NA TRBJ2-3 TRBV7-8 TGTGCCAGCAGCTTAGGATCCCTGGCGGGACGTTTCGATACGCAGTATTTT CASSLGSLAGRFDTQYF
TRBD2 13 NA TRBJ2-7 TRBV30 TGTGCCTGGATTGGGAGCGGGGTAGCCGAGCAGTACTTC CAWIGSGVAEQYF
TRBD1 18 NA TRBJ2-7 TRBV7-8 TGTGCCAGCAGCCCCCACCGGGCAGGGGGCGGAAAGTCCTACGAGCAGTACTTC CASSPHRAGGGKSYEQYF
NA 14 few TRBJ1-1 TRBV7-2 TGTGCCAGCAGCTTAGGTGGTTCAGGGGCTGAAGCTTTCTTT CASSLGGSGAEAFF
TRBD2 15 NA TRBJ2-5 TRBV7-9 TGTGCCAGCAGCCGCGGACTAGCTACCCAAGAGACCCAGTACTTC CASSRGLATQETQYF
NA 16 NA TRBJ2-5 TRBV7-2 TGTGCCAGCAGCTTAGTATCGGCCAGGGGGGCAGAGACCCAGTACTTC CASSLVSARGAETQYF
TRBD2 20 NA TRBJ2-7 TRBV11-3 TGTGCCAGCAGCCCCGACGGGTTACTAGCGGGGGGCTGGAGCTCCTACGAGCAGTACTTC CASSPDGLLAGGWSSYEQYF
NA 16 NA TRBJ1-4 TRBV6-5 TGTGCCAGCAGTTACTCGAGTAATAGGCCTAATGAAAAACTGTTTTTT CASSYSSNRPNEKLFF
NA 16 NA TRBJ2-1 TRBV19 TGTGCCAGTAGTATTTTAACAACGCACGCGAGGGGTGAGCAGTTCTTC CASSILTTHARGEQFF
NA 15 NA TRBJ2-3 TRBV6-5 TGTGCCAGCAGACCTACCGGGACTGCCCTCGATACGCAGTATTTT CASRPTGTALDTQYF
TRBD1 14 NA TRBJ2-3 TRBV4-1 TGCGCCAGCAGCAGGGGGACAGGGGGCCCCGATTGGTATTTT CASSRGTGGPDWYF
NA 13 NA TRBJ1-5 TRBV6-1 TGTGCCAGCAGTAAACAGGATAATCAGCCCCAGCATTTT CASSKQDNQPQHF
TRBD2 17 few TRBJ2-2 TRBV15 TGTGCCACCAGCGGTACTAGCGGGAGTACGGGCACCGGGGAGCTGTTTTTT CATSGTSGSTGTGELFF
TRBD1 15 NA TRBJ1-1 TRBV18 TGTGCCAGCTCACCACCGGACAGGCTGGGTACTGAAGCTTTCTTT CASSPPDRLGTEAFF
NA 15 NA TRBJ2-3 TRBV7-9 TGTGCCAGCAGCAGAGGGGATGCGGTAGCAGATACGCAGTATTTT CASSRGDAVADTQYF
TRBD1 12 few TRBJ1-2 TRBV13 TGTGCCAGCAGCTTCCAGGGGGCTGGCTACACCTTC CASSFQGAGYTF
TRBD2 16 NA TRBJ2-3 TRBV7-3 TGTGCCAGCAGCTTAACCGGGGGGGCTAGCACAGATACGCAGTATTTT CASSLTGGASTDTQYF
TRBD1 13 NA TRBJ1-5 TRBV19 TGTGCCAGTAGTGTCCAGGGGGGTCAGCCCCAGCATTTT CASSVQGGQPQHF
TRBD2 18 NA TRBJ2-2 TRBV5-6 TGTGCCAGCAGCCGAAGCGGGACTCTGGGGGTGAACACCGGGGAGCTGTTTTTT CASSRSGTLGVNTGELFF
TRBD2 15 NA TRBJ2-7 TRBV4-3 TGCGCCAGCAGCCAGGGAGCGGGAGGGCCAGGAGAGCAGTACTTC CASSQGAGGPGEQYF
TRBD2 15 NA TRBJ2-5 TRBV30 TGTGCCTGGAGTCCGGGACTAGCGCGGCAAGAGACCCAGTACTTC CAWSPGLARQETQYF
NA 13 NA TRBJ2-5 TRBV18 TGTGCCAGCTCACCAGGCCGGGGAGAGACCCAGTACTTC CASSPGRGETQYF
NA 14 NA TRBJ1-1 TRBV27 TGTGCCAGCAGACCCTGGGGGGGATACACTGAAGCTTTCTTT CASRPWGGYTEAFF
TRBD2 18 NA TRBJ2-1 TRBV14 TGTGCCAGCAGCCTTAGCTCCGGGACTAGCGGGAGGAACAATGAGCAGTTCTTC CASSLSSGTSGRNNEQFF
TRBD1 12 few TRBJ1-2 TRBV11-3 TGTGCCAGCAGCTTCAGGGGGGATGGCTACACCTTC CASSFRGDGYTF
NA 13 NA TRBJ2-7 TRBV7-2 TGTGCCAGCAGCTTAGCTAACTCCTACGAGCAGTACTTC CASSLANSYEQYF
NA 20 NA TRBJ1-5 TRBV7-8 TGTGCCAGCAGCTTAGGGGGTTTAACGGCGACCTACCTTAGCAATCAGCCCCAGCATTTT CASSLGGLTATYLSNQPQHF
TRBD2 17 NA TRBJ2-7 TRBV9 TGTGCCAGCAGCCCCTTAACGGGAGGAGGGCTGCGGTACGAGCAGTACTTC CASSPLTGGGLRYEQYF
NA 13 NA TRBJ2-1 TRBV11-2 TGTGCCAGCAGCCCCGGGACTTACAATGAGCAGTTCTTC CASSPGTYNEQFF
NA 15 few TRBJ1-6 TRBV4-1 TGCGCCAGCAGCCGCCCAACCCCTACTAATTCACCCCTCCACTTT CASSRPTPTNSPLHF
NA 13 NA TRBJ2-7 TRBV5-4 TGTGCCAGCAGCCACGGGGACCCCTACGAGCAGTACTTC CASSHGDPYEQYF
NA 14 NA TRBJ1-1 TRBV11-3 TGTGCCAGCAGCTTGAGGGAGGGGAACACTGAAGCTTTCTTT CASSLREGNTEAFF
TRBD2 15 NA TRBJ2-2 TRBV27 TGTGCCAGCAGTACCGGGACTAGCGGGGCCGGGGAGCTGTTTTTT CASSTGTSGAGELFF
NA 12 NA TRBJ2-2 TRBV18 TGTGCCAGCTCAGGGCCGATCGGGGAGCTGTTTTTT CASSGPIGELFF
NA 15 NA TRBJ1-2 TRBV7-8 TGTGCCAGCAGTTACCATGCCGCGACGTCGAGCGGCTACACCTTC CASSYHAATSSGYTF
NA 15 NA TRBJ2-5 TRBV6-6 TGTGCCAGCAGTTACGGAACGGGGAGCAGGGAGACCCAGTACTTC CASSYGTGSRETQYF
TRBD2 17 NA TRBJ2-3 TRBV5-1 TGCGCCAGCAGCTTGTCCCCGCCGGGACTAGCGACAGATACGCAGTATTTT CASSLSPPGLATDTQYF
NA 15 NA TRBJ1-2 TRBV4-3 TGCGCCAGCAGCCAATTGCCCAGGGACAACTATGGCTACACCTTC CASSQLPRDNYGYTF
TRBD1 13 few TRBJ1-1 TRBV29-1 TGCAGCGTTGAGGCAGGGGGCGGCACTGAAGCTTTCTTT CSVEAGGGTEAFF
NA 11 NA TRBJ2-1 TRBV30 TGTGCCTGGAGTGTAGGGGGGGGACGGTTCTTC CAWSVGGGRFF
NA 14 few TRBJ1-4 TRBV30 TGTGCCTGGAATAGAGGGGGTCACAATGAAAAACTGTTTTTT CAWNRGGHNEKLFF
NA 15 NA TRBJ2-6 TRBV6-6 TGTGCCAGCAATTCGCAGGGGTCCGGGGCCAACGTCCTGACTTTC CASNSQGSGANVLTF
NA 12 NA TRBJ2-7 TRBV2 TGTGCCAGCAGGGACACCTTGAACGAGCAGTACTTC CASRDTLNEQYF
NA 15 NA TRBJ2-5 TRBV18 TGTGCCAGCTCTCTCGTGCGGACGGCGGGAGAGACCCAGTACTTC CASSLVRTAGETQYF
TRBD1 15 NA TRBJ1-1 TRBV19 TGTGCCAGTAGTGTCGGGGACAGGGCGATCGGCGAAGCTTTCTTT CASSVGDRAIGEAFF
TRBD2 14 NA TRBJ2-1 TRBV19 TGTGCCAGTACCTGGGGGGGGGACTACAATGAGCAGTTCTTC CASTWGGDYNEQFF
NA 12 NA TRBJ2-5 TRBV29-1 TGCAGCGTGACTTGGGGCGCAGAGACCCAGTACTTC CSVTWGAETQYF
TRBD1 15 NA TRBJ2-7 TRBV7-8 TGTGCCAGCAGCTTAGGCTCGACAGGGTCCTACGAGCAGTACTTC CASSLGSTGSYEQYF
NA 13 few TRBJ1-1 TRBV11-2 TGTGCCAGCAGCCCCATTACGGGGACTGAAGCTTTCTTT CASSPITGTEAFF
NA 12 NA TRBJ1-2 TRBV5-4 TGTGCCAGCAGCTTGGTGGGGTGGGGCTACACCTTC CASSLVGWGYTF
NA 14 NA TRBJ1-4 TRBV19 TGTGCCAGTACCCCAGGACAGATTCGGGAAAAACTGTTTTTT CASTPGQIREKLFF
NA 15 NA TRBJ2-1 TRBV6-6 TGTGCCAGCAGTTACGAAGAACCCTCCTACAATGAGCAGTTCTTC CASSYEEPSYNEQFF
NA 12 NA TRBJ2-7 TRBV5-1 TGCGCCAGCAACGACCCGGCGGGCGAGCAGTACTTC CASNDPAGEQYF
NA 13 NA TRBJ1-1 TRBV2 TGTGCCAGCACGAACGGGGTTAACACTGAAGCTTTCTTT CASTNGVNTEAFF
NA 15 once TRBJ1-4 TRBV7-8 TGTGCCAGCAGCCCCCGGGGGCGGCTTAATGAAAAACTGTTTTTT CASSPRGRLNEKLFF
NA 15 NA TRBJ1-5 TRBV19 TGTGCCAGTAGTATAGATGTGGGGCCCAATCAGCCCCAGCATTTT CASSIDVGPNQPQHF
TRBD1 15 once TRBJ1-2 TRBV7-2 TGTGCCAGCAGCTTCACCGGGACAGGGAGGGATGGCTACACCTTC CASSFTGTGRDGYTF
TRBD1 13 NA TRBJ2-1 TRBV10-3 TGTGCTTCGGGACAGGGGGCGAGGGGTGAGCAGTTCTTC CASGQGARGEQFF
NA 13 NA TRBJ2-5 TRBV2 TGTGCCAGCAAAACGGTCCAATGGGAGACCCAGTACTTC CASKTVQWETQYF
NA 15 NA TRBJ2-2 TRBV30 TGTGCCTCCAGCGCCCCGGGACAATACACCGGGGAGCTGTTTTTT CASSAPGQYTGELFF